This T cell receptor (beta chain) was captured by sequencing in a study of blood T cell repertoires in COVID-19 (TCRdb year 2020). A note on the overall study: Samples from collaborators originated in the United States, Italy and Spain and spanned both the acute and convalescent phases of COVID-19. The prospective study material was composed of cDNA or gDNA derived from T cells, B-cell-depleted T cells, or PBMCs. The dataset comprised deeply sampled blood TCRbeta repertoires from subjects exposed to, actively infected with, or recovered from COVID-19. The repertoires were released in a freely available public database intended as a resource for research on the immune response to SARS-CoV-2. Samples came from the ongoing ImmuneRACE study (first 160 participants) plus 1,254 subjects from 6 global collaborators. The sample metadata nearly always contained a de-identified subject ID, COVID-19 status, age in years and sex. Where HLA class I and class II types were available, the types were taken from metadata supplied by the sample provider, not from assay-based typing. The paper's findings and limits, for the study overall: How much clinical and demographic metadata was included differed by source and by participant, and the metadata was provided uncurated.

Turning to this clone: Which antigen it targets is not known. Base qualities are missing; no much larger clone stands one base away.

The collaborating institutions used their own protocols to collect whole blood in K2EDTA tubes. For TCRbeta analysis, collaborators shipped samples in one of three forms: frozen whole blood, isolated PBMCs, or DNA extracted from either of those sample types. TCRbeta CDR3 regions were amplified from genomic DNA using the immunoSEQ Assay, a bias-controlled multiplex PCR. Turning to the authors' computational methods: The number of nucleated cells in each sample was estimated from the amplification of reference gene primers within the assay. To quantify the absolute abundance of each unique TCRbeta CDR3 rearrangement, sequence reads were collapsed and filtered. For each sample, productive Simpson clonality was calculated by taking the square root of Simpson's diversity index across productive rearrangements. The immuneACCESS repertoire file appears here via TCRdb, limited to in-frame rearrangements. These files lack a portion of the clones; in checked studies, under half of the deficit traces to unresolved V genes, and the cause of the others is not known. Clone size and the V and J calls come from that table; the DNA yielded D and trimming. Within this sample are some 120,000 clones, with 75% to 90% of them counted one time only. In total, the top ten clones hold less than 8% of the sample.

The sequence came from a man aged 65 to 79 with acute or convalescent COVID-19. Sequencing was carried out using peripheral blood.

This receptor has the CDR3 CASSLGAGEQFF. The nucleotides read TGTGCCAGCAGCTTAGGGGCCGGGGAGCAGTTCTTC. Rearrangement joined TRBV7-3 to TRBJ2-1; a tentative D match to TRBD1 spans 5 bases. CDR1 and CDR2 are drawn from the germline V gene: SGHTA, FQGTGA. V drops 2 bases and J drops 10 bases, leaving 9 bases in between. Counted from cysteine to phenylalanine, this CDR3 has 12 amino acids. Only the CDR3 DNA stays, 36 bases, in frame from base 1.